The 16 T cell receptor beta chains presented below share a single source sample, sequenced in a study of shared clonotypes between healthy human individuals. Clones were read by immunoSEQ multiplex PCR, and TCRdb kept only the in-frame ones, dropping some. Here the sample spans fewer than 600,000 clones, around 79% being singletons. The sequencing input was PBMCs. Every receptor here comes from a woman in her thirties or forties in good health. Some clones in this sample may be carry-over from other donors' samples.

Only one count was recorded for this clone. V usage is TRBV15 and J usage is TRBJ2-1; 7 nucleotides match TRBD2. In germline, CDR1 is LNHNV, CDR2 YYDKDF (reference sequence). The CDR3 contains 18 residues. V gave up 3 bases and J gave up 0 bases; unmatched junction bases: 11. Written as DNA, the CDR3 is TGTGCCACCAGCAGCTACCCGGGAGGTCGCACCTCCTACAATGAGCAGTTCTTC. Protein product: CATSSYPGGRTSYNEQFF.

The V gene is TRBV7-3, the J gene TRBJ2-1; D is undetermined. The length of the CDR3 is 13 residues. With 6 bases removed from V and 8 bases from J, the gap between germline ends came to 14 bases. Germline values: CDR1 SGHTA, CDR2 FQGTGA. The CDR3 DNA sequence: TGTGCCAGCAGTTCCGAGACTCGAGATGAGCAGTTCTTC. It specifies CASSSETRDEQFF. Together with reference TRBV7-3 and TRBJ2-1, the CDR3 gives the full variable domain: GAGVSQTPSNKVTEKGKYVELRCDPISGHTALYWYRQSLGQGPEFLIYFQGTGAADDSGLPNDRFFAVRPEGSVSTLKIQRTERGDSAVYLCASSSETRDEQFFGPGTRLTVL.

This clone was found once. This CDR3 is also generated by other DNA sequences in the sample. V is TRBV4-1 and J is TRBJ1-4; D gene unclear. Germline lookup yields CDR1 MGHRA and CDR2 YSYEKL. The ends were cut back, 2 bases at V and 11 bases at J, with 12 bases in the middle. This CDR3 is 13 amino acids long. The CDR3 DNA reads TGCGCCAGCAGCCAAAATCGTGACGAGAAACTGTTTTTT. This encodes CASSQNRDEKLFF.

The chain is built from TRBV5-1 and TRBJ2-6; no definite D call. Germline values: CDR1 SGHRS, CDR2 YFSETQ. Trimming shortened V by 1 base and J by 0 bases, and 8 bases separated the two germline ends. The CDR3 spans 16 residues. DNA of the CDR3: TGCGCCAGCAGCTTGCGGTTGAGCTCTGGGGCCAACGTCCTGACTTTC. It yields the protein CASSLRLSSGANVLTF.

This rearrangement joins TRBV23-1 to TRBJ1-4, with D possibly TRBD1 on 5 matching bases. TRBV23-1 is annotated as an ORF whose role is uncertain. This CDR3 spans 14 amino acids. V lost 4 bases and J lost 6, with 12 bases in between. CDR3: CASSRGGTDEKLFF. The DNA for the CDR3 is TGCGCCAGCAGTCGGGGGGGGACTGATGAAAAACTGTTTTTT.

The chain employs TRBV27 and TRBJ1-1, with D possibly being TRBD1 (5 bases). Germline V gene data show CDR1 as MNHEY and CDR2 as SMNVEV (reference sequence). The CDR3 extends over 17 amino acids. Trimming took 5 bases from V and 1 from J, leaving 20 bases between them. CDR3 DNA: TGTGCCAGCAGTCAGTTTGGGGGGAGAGGTAGGAACACTGAAGCTTTCTTT. Amino acid sequence: CASSQFGGRGRNTEAFF.

This sequence joins TRBV5-1 and TRBJ1-1; unclear D gene. V lost 0 bases, J lost 4 bases, and 10 bases lay in between. The CDR3 has 14 amino acids. Germline V gives CDR1 SGHRS, CDR2 YFSETQ. CDR3 protein: CASSLGPGGTEAFF. Written as DNA, the CDR3 is TGCGCCAGCAGCTTGGGGCCGGGCGGCACTGAAGCTTTCTTT.

The table lists this clone with many counts. The chain recombines TRBV5-1 with TRBJ2-1, with TRBD2 matching 12 bases. The CDR3 is 15 amino acids. Unmatched junction bases numbered 7, after V lost 4 bases and J lost 8 bases. CDR1 and CDR2 (germline): SGHRS, YFSETQ. The DNA of the CDR3 is TGCGCCAGCAGCCGGGCTAGCGGGAGGGCCTATGAGCAGTTCTTC. Amino acids: CASSRASGRAYEQFF.

At least ten counts were recorded for this clone. V is TRBV9 and J is TRBJ2-5; possible D gene TRBD2, 6 bases. The ends were cut back, 3 bases at V and 10 bases at J, with 19 bases in the middle. Germline CDR1 is SGDLS and CDR2 is YYNGEE. CDR3 size: 14 residues. The CDR3 region is CASSARLVIRDQYF. CDR3 coding DNA: TGTGCCAGCAGCGCAAGACTAGTCATCAGAGACCAGTACTTC.

This chain joins TRBV15 and TRBJ2-7; 7 bases match TRBD1. V shed 1 base and J 4 bases; nucleotides not matched to a gene: 4. There are 14 residues in the CDR3. The germline gives CDR1 LNHNV, CDR2 YYDKDF (reference sequence). CDR3 DNA sequence: TGTGCCACCAGCAGAGGGGGACAGATTTACGAGCAGTACTTC. This sequence encodes CATSRGGQIYEQYF.

The rearrangement links TRBV30 to TRBJ1-3; D is uncertain. Germline CDR1 GTSNPN, CDR2 SVGIG (reference sequence). Trimming left V 5 bases short and J 4 bases short, with 18 bases between. This CDR3 has 15 residues. The DNA for the CDR3 is TGTGCCTGGTCTAGCGGGAGCGGGTCCGGAAACACCATATATTTT. This sequence encodes CAWSSGSGSGNTIYF. Looking up the rest from reference TRBV30 and TRBJ1-3 gives the full variable domain: SQTIHQWPATLVQPVGSPLSLECTVEGTSNPNLYWYRQAAGRGLQLLFYSVGIGQISSEVPQNLSASRPQDRQFILSSKKLLLSDSGFYLCAWSSGSGSGNTIYFGEGSWLTVV.

This clone has a single count. This chain connects TRBV11-3 to TRBJ2-1; D unresolved. V gave up 1 base and J gave up 5 bases, with 9 bases separating them. The length of the CDR3 is 14 residues. Looked up from germline, CDR1 is SGHNT and CDR2 is YENEEA. This CDR3 is CASSLGAQNNEQFF. In nucleotides, the CDR3 is TGTGCCAGCAGCTTAGGAGCGCAAAACAATGAGCAGTTCTTC.

The gene calls are TRBV5-6 and TRBJ1-2; a weak D match, TRBD1 (6 bases). Per germline, CDR1 SGHDT and CDR2 YYEEEE. The CDR3 is made up of 13 amino acids. Trimming stripped 2 bases from V and 7 bases from J, with 12 bases between. The DNA for the CDR3 is TGTGCCAGCAGCTTACAGGGCGGCAGTGGCTACACCTTC. As protein: CASSLQGGSGYTF. The variable domain in full, completed from reference TRBV5-6 and TRBJ1-2, reads DAGVTQSPTHLIKTRGQQVTLRCSPKSGHDTVSWYQQALGQGPQFIFQYYEEEERQRGNFPDRFSGHQFPNYSSELNVNALLLGDSALYLCASSLQGGSGYTFGSGTRLTVV.

The gene calls are TRBV15 and TRBJ2-7, with 7 positions matching TRBD1. This CDR3 spans 17 amino acids. Germline values: CDR1 LNHNV, CDR2 YYDKDF (reference sequence). Trimming at V came to 5 bases and at J to 6 bases, leaving 19 bases not matched to a gene. The CDR3 protein is CATSLKRGTVRGAEQYF. Written as DNA, the CDR3 is TGTGCCACCAGCCTCAAGCGAGGGACAGTGAGAGGGGCCGAGCAGTACTTC.

The chain uses TRBV18 and TRBJ2-5; the D is unclear. V dropped 4 bases and J dropped 5 bases, with 11 bases sitting between them. CDR3 size: 13 residues. Germline CDR1 is KGHSH and CDR2 is LQKENI. The CDR3 sequence: CASSRLGSETQYF. CDR3 sequence (DNA): TGTGCCAGCTCACGGTTAGGGTCGGAGACCCAGTACTTC. The variable domain in full, completed from reference TRBV18 and TRBJ2-5, reads NAGVMQNPRHLVRRRGQEARLRCSPMKGHSHVYWYRQLPEEGLKFMVYLQKENIIDESGMPKERFSAEFPKEGPSILRIQQVVRGDSAAYFCASSRLGSETQYFGPGTRLLVL.

The chain is built from TRBV7-6 and TRBJ1-4; TRBD1 agrees at 7 bases. The germline CDR1 and CDR2 sequences are SGHVS and FNYEAQ. The CDR3 has 16 residues. V was pared by 2 bases and J by 0 bases, with 3 bases of the junction left unmatched. CDR3: CASSLMQGATNEKLFF. In DNA, the CDR3 is TGTGCCAGCAGCTTAATGCAGGGGGCAACTAATGAAAAACTGTTTTTT.